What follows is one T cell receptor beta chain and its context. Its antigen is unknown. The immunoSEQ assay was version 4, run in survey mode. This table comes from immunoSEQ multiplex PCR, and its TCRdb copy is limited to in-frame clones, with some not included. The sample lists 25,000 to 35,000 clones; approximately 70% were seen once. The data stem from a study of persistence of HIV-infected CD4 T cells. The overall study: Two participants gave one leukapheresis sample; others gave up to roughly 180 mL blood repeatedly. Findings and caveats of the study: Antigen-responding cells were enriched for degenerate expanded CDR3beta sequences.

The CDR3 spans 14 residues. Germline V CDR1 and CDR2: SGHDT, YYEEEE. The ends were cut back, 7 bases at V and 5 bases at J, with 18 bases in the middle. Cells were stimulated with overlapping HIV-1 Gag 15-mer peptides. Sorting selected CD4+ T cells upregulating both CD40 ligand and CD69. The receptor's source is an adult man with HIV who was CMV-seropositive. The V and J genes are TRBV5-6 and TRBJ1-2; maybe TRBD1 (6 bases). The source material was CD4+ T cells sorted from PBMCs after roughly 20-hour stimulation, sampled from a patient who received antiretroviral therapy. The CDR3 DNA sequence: TGTGCCAGCCTGAGTCAACAGGGCGGGTATGGCTACACCTTC. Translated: CASLSQQGGYGYTF.